This passage covers 24 T cell receptor beta chains from one sample sequenced in a study of shared T cell receptors in the human thymus. Measured with immunoSEQ multiplex PCR; TCRdb has only the in-frame clones, and not every one. The repertoire consists of hundreds of thousands of clones, with more than 70% occurring once and the leading ten covering about 0.0094%. The same data also contributed to another study, on human thymus T cells.

Material: thymocytes. The source is a boy in the first two years of life with a congenital heart defect.

The genes are TRBV4-3 and TRBJ2-7; possible D gene TRBD1, 6 bases. This CDR3 comprises 13 residues. Germline V gene sequence: CDR1 LGHNA, CDR2 YSLEER. The V and J ends lost 4 bases and 3 bases respectively, with 10 bases between them. CDR3: CASSRGQNYEQYF. In DNA, the CDR3 is TGCGCCAGCAGCCGAGGACAGAACTACGAGCAGTACTTC.

The J gene is TRBJ1-6, the V gene TRBV7-2, with 10 bases fitting TRBD1. Germline V lookup: CDR1 SGHTA, CDR2 FQGNSA. With V trimmed by 8 bases and J by 7 bases, 8 bases remained unmatched. The CDR3 is made up of 15 amino acids. CDR3 residues: CASRPKGQGNSPLHF. CDR3 DNA sequence: TGTGCCAGCCGTCCTAAGGGACAGGGGAATTCACCCCTCCACTTT.

The CDR3 coding sequence is TGTGCCAGGGTTAGAGAGCCCAGCGGGCCTAACACCGGGGAGCTGTTTTTT. Translation gives CARVREPSGPNTGELFF. V is TRBV9 and J is TRBJ2-2, with a possible D match to TRBD2 (6 bases). The V gene's germline CDR1 is SGDLS and CDR2 YYNGEE. This CDR3 contains 17 residues. The germline V and J ends were trimmed by 8 bases and 2 bases, with 22 bases remaining between them.

In DNA form, the CDR3 reads TGTGCCAGCAGCCTTTACCGGGACAGGGCCGACAATGAGCAGTTCTTC. Its protein product is CASSLYRDRADNEQFF. V gene TRBV7-2 combines with J gene TRBJ2-1, with 9 bases matching TRBD1. Germline trimming cut 5 bases from V and 5 bases from J; bases unmatched to any gene: 10. There are 16 residues in the CDR3. Germline CDR1 SGHTA, CDR2 FQGNSA.

The chain recombines TRBV27 with TRBJ2-3, with D tentatively TRBD2 (5 bases). This CDR3 has 17 amino acids. V was trimmed by 5 bases and J by 4 bases, leaving 22 bases between them. CDR1 is MNHEY and CDR2 is SMNVEV in the germline V gene (reference sequence). The CDR3 DNA follows: TGTGCCAGCAGTCCTCTCCTGCCTAGCTGGGTCCCAGATACGCAGTATTTT. Protein: CASSPLLPSWVPDTQYF.

V usage is TRBV7-9 and J usage is TRBJ2-1, with TRBD2 identical over 12 bases. The trim removed 4 bases at V and 5 bases at J, leaving 3 bases unmatched. CDR3 length equals 15 residues. The germline V gene has CDR1 SEHNR and CDR2 FQNEAQ (reference sequence). CDR3 nucleotides: TGTGCCAGCAGCTCAAGACTAGCGGGAGACAATGAGCAGTTCTTC. As protein: CASSSRLAGDNEQFF.

The J gene is TRBJ1-3, the V gene TRBV27; 7 positions match TRBD1. After removal of 5 bases from V and 2 bases from J, the junction contained 9 bases not matched to a gene. Germline V gene data show CDR1 as MNHEY and CDR2 as SMNVEV (reference sequence). The CDR3 has 16 residues. The CDR3 sequence is CASSPRTGAAGNTIYF. In DNA form, the CDR3 reads TGTGCCAGCAGTCCCCGGACAGGAGCGGCTGGAAACACCATATATTTT.

The chain joins TRBV29-1 to TRBJ2-1; D gene ambiguous. The V and J ends lost 4 bases and 5 bases respectively, with 6 bases between them. Germline CDR1 reads SQVTM; CDR2 reads ANQGSEA. This CDR3 is built from 11 residues. This chain's CDR3 is CSVVSHNEQFF. Written as DNA, the CDR3 is TGCAGCGTTGTTAGTCACAATGAGCAGTTCTTC.

The J gene is TRBJ2-2, the V gene TRBV28; D might be TRBD1 (6 bases). Per germline, CDR1 MDHEN and CDR2 SYDVKM. V was pared by 5 bases and J by 5 bases, with 18 bases between. This CDR3 spans 16 amino acids. The CDR3 bases are TGTGCCAGCAGTCACCGGGACAATGCACCTACCGGGGAGCTGTTTTTT. Its protein product is CASSHRDNAPTGELFF.

This chain joins TRBV6-5 and TRBJ2-1; the D gene is possibly TRBD1 (6 bases). This CDR3 has 14 residues. Germline-derived CDR1 and CDR2 are MNHEY and SVGAGI. V was trimmed by 1 base and J by 7 bases, leaving 11 bases between them. The CDR3 DNA is TGTGCCAGCAGTTACTGGGGGCGGCAGAATGAGCAGTTCTTC. Its translation: CASSYWGRQNEQFF.

The chain uses TRBV6-5 and TRBJ2-7; tentative D call: TRBD2 (5 bases). The CDR3 length is 13 residues. CDR1 and CDR2 (germline): MNHEY, SVGAGI. The V end was cut by 6 bases, the J end by 4 bases, with 13 bases between. CDR3 DNA: TGTGCCAGCAGCCCACTAGAGCAGTACGAGCAGTACTTC. Its protein is CASSPLEQYEQYF.

This chain joins TRBV6-4 and TRBJ2-7; TRBD1 aligns across 10 bases. CDR3 length: 23 residues. Trimming at V came to 0 bases and at J to 4 bases, leaving 27 bases not matched to a gene. Germline loops: CDR1 MRHNA, CDR2 SNTAGT. Here the CDR3 reads CASSDSGTGENDVMDDKLYEQYF. The DNA of the CDR3 is TGTGCCAGCAGTGACTCCGGGACAGGGGAAAACGATGTTATGGACGATAAGCTGTACGAGCAGTACTTC.

V usage is TRBV7-9 and J usage is TRBJ1-1; D remains unclear. The CDR3 covers 15 residues. Trimming removed 1 base from V and 0 bases from J, with 9 bases in between. Germline V gives CDR1 SEHNR, CDR2 FQNEAQ (reference sequence). CDR3 sequence (DNA): TGTGCCAGCAGCTTAGAGTCCACAGTGAACACTGAAGCTTTCTTT. Protein product: CASSLESTVNTEAFF.

V usage is TRBV28 and J usage is TRBJ2-5; TRBD2 is a possible D gene (6 bases). V lost 5 bases to trimming and J lost 2 bases, with 18 bases between them. Germline values: CDR1 MDHEN, CDR2 SYDVKM. This CDR3 has 16 residues. The CDR3 DNA reads TGTGCCAGCAGTCCCCTAGGACTAATACAACAAGAGACCCAGTACTTC. Protein: CASSPLGLIQQETQYF.

The rearrangement uses TRBV5-4 and TRBJ2-2; possible D gene TRBD1, 6 bases. The CDR3 runs to 12 residues. The V and J ends lost 0 bases and 12 bases respectively, with 9 bases between them. Germline CDR1 is SGHNT and CDR2 is YYREEE (reference sequence). The CDR3 is CASSLGGPKLFF. In nucleotides, the CDR3 is TGTGCCAGCAGCTTGGGGGGGCCGAAGCTGTTTTTT. Full variable domain (missing parts from reference TRBV5-4 and TRBJ2-2): ETGVTQSPTHLIKTRGQQVTLRCSSQSGHNTVSWYQQALGQGPQFIFQYYREEENGRGNFPPRFSGLQFPNYSSELNVNALELDDSALYLCASSLGGPKLFFGEGSRLTVL.

The V gene is TRBV7-6, the J gene TRBJ2-1; 8 bases fit TRBD2. With V trimmed by 3 bases and J by 10 bases, 11 bases remained unmatched. Germline CDR1 reads SGHVS; CDR2 reads FNYEAQ. The CDR3 spans 15 residues. CDR3 sequence reads: CASSLVPSAGGEQFF. Written as DNA, the CDR3 is TGTGCCAGCAGCTTGGTCCCCTCCGCGGGAGGCGAGCAGTTCTTC. The full variable domain, rest sourced from reference TRBV7-6 and TRBJ2-1, is GAGVSQSPRYKVTKRGQDVALRCDPISGHVSLYWYRQALGQGPEFLTYFNYEAQQDKSGLPNDRFSAERPEGSISTLTIQRTEQRDSAMYRCASSLVPSAGGEQFFGPGTRLTVL.

The rearrangement links TRBV6-1 to TRBJ2-2; 12 bases map to TRBD2. The CDR3 has 17 residues. Germline CDR1 is MNHNS and CDR2 is SASEGT. The V gene end was trimmed by 4 bases and the J gene end by 6 bases; junction bases not matched to a gene: 9. The CDR3 DNA reads as TGTGCCAGCAGTGCGCTAGCGGGGGGGCCTTTCCCCGGGGAGCTGTTTTTT. Protein product: CASSALAGGPFPGELFF.

CDR3 residues: CASRQVLSYGNTEAFF. The CDR3 nucleotides are TGTGCCAGCCGACAGGTCCTGAGCTATGGGAACACTGAAGCTTTCTTT. The chain links TRBV28 to TRBJ1-1, with D perhaps TRBD1 (6 bases). There are 16 residues in the CDR3. Germline V gene lookup returns CDR1 MDHEN and CDR2 SYDVKM. V was trimmed by 8 bases and J by 1 base, leaving 20 bases between them.

This clone was observed a handful of times. The CDR3 protein is CASSCVKGGKKGKLFF. The CDR3 region has the DNA TGTGCCAGCAGCTGCGTCAAAGGGGGCAAGAAAGGAAAACTGTTTTTT. The V call is TRBV6-6, the J call TRBJ1-4, with 7 bases identical to TRBD1. The CDR3 contains 16 residues. Germline CDR1 MNHNY, CDR2 SVGAGI (reference sequence). The junction had 17 bases not matched to a gene; V was cut back by 6 bases and J by 10 bases.

The rearrangement uses TRBV19 and TRBJ2-1; TRBD2 is a possible D gene (5 bases). Per the germline V gene, CDR1 is LNHDA and CDR2 is SQIVND (reference sequence). CDR3 length: 12 amino acids. The V end lost 5 bases, the J end lost 10 bases, and 12 bases lay between the germline ends. CDR3 loop: CASSSTILEQFF. CDR3 nucleotides: TGTGCCAGTAGTTCGACTATCCTAGAGCAGTTCTTC.

This chain connects TRBV5-1 to TRBJ2-5, with D maybe TRBD2 (6 bases). Trimming cost V 4 bases and J 5 bases, with 24 bases left between them. Germline V gene sequence: CDR1 SGHRS, CDR2 YFSETQ. CDR3 length equals 17 residues. As DNA, the CDR3 is TGCGCCAGCAGCCTCCAAATAAAGATAGTGGGGAGGGAGACCCAGTACTTC. Protein: CASSLQIKIVGRETQYF.

The gene calls are TRBV18 and TRBJ1-5; D is undetermined. Germline V CDR1 and CDR2: KGHSH, LQKENI. V was pared by 3 bases and J by 7 bases, with 22 bases between. The CDR3 spans 17 residues. DNA for the CDR3: TGTGCCAGCTCACCTCCCGGCCACGGCGGGGTGCGGCAGCCCCAGCATTTT. This codes for CASSPPGHGGVRQPQHF.

The chain joins TRBV29-1 to TRBJ1-5; TRBD1 matches at 8 bases. CDR3 length: 13 residues. V shed 6 bases, J shed 2 bases, and the junction held 3 bases outside the gene matches. Per the germline V gene, CDR1 is SQVTM and CDR2 is ANQGSEA. This CDR3 reads CSVRGQGNQPQHF. For the CDR3, the DNA is TGCAGCGTGAGGGGACAGGGCAATCAGCCCCAGCATTTT.

This sequence joins TRBV27 and TRBJ2-1, with 10 positions matching TRBD2. This CDR3 has 14 residues. Germline-derived CDR1 and CDR2 are MNHEY and SMNVEV (reference sequence). With V trimmed by 4 bases and J by 5 bases, 2 bases remained unmatched. The CDR3 coding sequence is TGTGCCAGCAGTTGTACTAGCGGGGACAATGAGCAGTTCTTC. It specifies CASSCTSGDNEQFF.